This T cell receptor (beta chain) was identified during a study of T cells in women clearing cervical HPV infection. Details on this clone: The CDR3 goes on 3 residues after the read ends, and that part is filled in from the germline J gene.

CDR3 size: 16 residues. Germline CDR1 reads SGHVS; CDR2 reads FNYEAQ. After removal of 4 bases from V and 8 bases from J, the junction contained 14 bases not matched to a gene. The protocol was immunoSEQ multiplex PCR, while the TCRdb copy is restricted to in-frame clones and leaves out a portion. The sample's table shows tens of thousands of clones. This TCR derives from a woman aged 18 to 69 with a cervical HPV16 infection that either progressed to CIN3+ or cleared (not recorded which). Sequencing was done on a sample of blood buffy coat. V gene TRBV7-6 combines with J gene TRBJ2-1, with TRBD1 matching over 7 bases. CDR3 residues: CASSSLPGQLNDEQFF. CDR3 DNA (partial): TGTGCCAGCAGCTCCCTTCCGGGACAGTTAAACGATGAG.